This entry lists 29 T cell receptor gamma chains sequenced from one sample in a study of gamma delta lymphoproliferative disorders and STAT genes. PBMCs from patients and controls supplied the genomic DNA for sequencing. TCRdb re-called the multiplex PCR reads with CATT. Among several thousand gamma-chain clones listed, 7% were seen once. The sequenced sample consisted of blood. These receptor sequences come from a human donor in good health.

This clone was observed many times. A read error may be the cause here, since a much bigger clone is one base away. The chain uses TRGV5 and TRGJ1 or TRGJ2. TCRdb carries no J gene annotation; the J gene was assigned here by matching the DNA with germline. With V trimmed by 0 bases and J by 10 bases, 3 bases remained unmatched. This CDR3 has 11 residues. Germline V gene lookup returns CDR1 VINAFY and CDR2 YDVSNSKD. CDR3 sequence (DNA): TGTGCCACCTGGGACAGGCAGAAGAAACTCTTT. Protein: CATWDRQKKLF.

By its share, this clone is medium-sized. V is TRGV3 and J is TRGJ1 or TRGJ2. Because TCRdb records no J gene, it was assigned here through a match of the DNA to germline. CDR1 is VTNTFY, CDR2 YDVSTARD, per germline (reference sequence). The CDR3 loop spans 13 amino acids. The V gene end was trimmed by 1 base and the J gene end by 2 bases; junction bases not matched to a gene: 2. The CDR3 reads CATWDRYYYKKLF. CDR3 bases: TGTGCCACCTGGGACAGATATTATTATAAGAAACTCTTT.

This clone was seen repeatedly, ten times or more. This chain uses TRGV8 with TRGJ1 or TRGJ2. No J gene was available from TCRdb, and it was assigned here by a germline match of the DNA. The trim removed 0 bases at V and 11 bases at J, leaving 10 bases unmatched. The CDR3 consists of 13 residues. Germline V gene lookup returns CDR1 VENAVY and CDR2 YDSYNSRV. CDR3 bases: TGTGCCACCTGGGATAGGCCGGGAGGAGAGAAACTCTTT. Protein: CATWDRPGGEKLF.

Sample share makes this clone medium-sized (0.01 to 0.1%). The CDR3 nucleotides read TGTGCCACCTGGGATAGGGGGAGTAAATTTGACACCACTGGTTGGTTCAAGATATTT. This gives the protein CATWDRGSKFDTTGWFKIF. The gene calls are TRGV8 and TRGJP1. TCRdb leaves out the J gene; it was filled in here by matching the DNA to germline. The CDR3 spans 19 residues. Looked up from germline, CDR1 is VENAVY and CDR2 is YDSYNSRV. Trimming cost V 0 bases and J 2 bases; bases outside gene matches: 15.

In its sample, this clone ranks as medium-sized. The CDR3 bases are TGTGCCACCTGGGACGAACAAATACATTATTATAAGAAACTCTTT. Translated: CATWDEQIHYYKKLF. The V gene is TRGV2, the J gene TRGJ1 or TRGJ2. TCRdb lists no J gene, so it was determined here by aligning the DNA to germline. The CDR3 runs to 15 residues. Germline V lookup: CDR1 EGSNGY, CDR2 YDSYNSKV. V shed 2 bases, J shed 2 bases, and the junction held 9 bases outside the gene matches.

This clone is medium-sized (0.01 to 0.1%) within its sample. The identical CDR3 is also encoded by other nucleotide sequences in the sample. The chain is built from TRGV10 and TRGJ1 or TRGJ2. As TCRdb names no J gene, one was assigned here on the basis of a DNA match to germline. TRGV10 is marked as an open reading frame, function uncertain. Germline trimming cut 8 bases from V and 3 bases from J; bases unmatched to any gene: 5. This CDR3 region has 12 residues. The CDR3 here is CAAWDLYYKKLF. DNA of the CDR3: TGTGCTGCGTGGGATCTTTATTATAAGAAACTCTTT.

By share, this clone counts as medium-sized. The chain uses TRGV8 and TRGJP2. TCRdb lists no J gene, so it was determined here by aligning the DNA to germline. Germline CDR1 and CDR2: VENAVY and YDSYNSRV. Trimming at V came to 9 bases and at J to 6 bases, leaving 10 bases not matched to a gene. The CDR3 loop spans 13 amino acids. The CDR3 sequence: CATLPLRDWIKTF. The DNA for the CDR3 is TGTGCCACCCTGCCCCTACGTGATTGGATCAAGACGTTT.

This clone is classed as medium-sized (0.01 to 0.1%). CDR3 residues: CAAWDSDHKKLF. The CDR3 DNA is TGTGCTGCGTGGGATTCGGACCATAAGAAACTCTTT. The chain is built from TRGV10 and TRGJ1 or TRGJ2. The J gene, missing from TCRdb, was assigned here through DNA to germline matching. TRGV10 is placed among ORFs of uncertain function. Germline trimming cut 8 bases from V and 8 bases from J; bases unmatched to any gene: 10. The CDR3 spans 12 residues.

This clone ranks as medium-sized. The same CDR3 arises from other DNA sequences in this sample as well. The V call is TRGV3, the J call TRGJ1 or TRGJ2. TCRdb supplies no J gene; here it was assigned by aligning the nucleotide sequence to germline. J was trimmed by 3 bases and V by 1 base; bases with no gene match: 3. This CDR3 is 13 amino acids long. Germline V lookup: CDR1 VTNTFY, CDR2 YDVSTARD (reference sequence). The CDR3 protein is CATWDSPYYKKLF. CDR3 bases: TGTGCCACCTGGGACAGCCCTTATTATAAGAAACTCTTT.

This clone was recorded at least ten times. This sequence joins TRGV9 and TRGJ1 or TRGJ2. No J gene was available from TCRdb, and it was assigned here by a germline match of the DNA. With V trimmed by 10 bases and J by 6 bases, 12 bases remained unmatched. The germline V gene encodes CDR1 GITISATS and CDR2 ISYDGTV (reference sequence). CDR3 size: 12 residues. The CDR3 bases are TGTGCCTTCTCTCGGAGTCCTTATAAGAAACTCTTT. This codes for CAFSRSPYKKLF.

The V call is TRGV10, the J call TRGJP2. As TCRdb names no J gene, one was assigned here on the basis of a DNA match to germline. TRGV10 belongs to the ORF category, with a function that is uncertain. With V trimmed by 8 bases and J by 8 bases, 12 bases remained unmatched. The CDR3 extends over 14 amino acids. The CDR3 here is CAAWIPRGDWIKTF. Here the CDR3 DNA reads TGTGCTGCGTGGATCCCTCGTGGGGATTGGATCAAGACGTTT.

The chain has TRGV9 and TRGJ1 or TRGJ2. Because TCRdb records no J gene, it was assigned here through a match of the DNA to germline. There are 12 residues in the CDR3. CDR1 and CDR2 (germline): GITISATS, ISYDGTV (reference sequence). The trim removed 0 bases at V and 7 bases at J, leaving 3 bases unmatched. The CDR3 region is CALWEVEYKKLF. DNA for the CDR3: TGTGCCTTGTGGGAGGTGGAGTATAAGAAACTCTTT.

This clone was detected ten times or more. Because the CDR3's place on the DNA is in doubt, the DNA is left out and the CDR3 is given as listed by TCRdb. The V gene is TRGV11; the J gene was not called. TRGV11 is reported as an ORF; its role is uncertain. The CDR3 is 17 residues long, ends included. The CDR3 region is CTTVPAGLGKDYYKKLF.

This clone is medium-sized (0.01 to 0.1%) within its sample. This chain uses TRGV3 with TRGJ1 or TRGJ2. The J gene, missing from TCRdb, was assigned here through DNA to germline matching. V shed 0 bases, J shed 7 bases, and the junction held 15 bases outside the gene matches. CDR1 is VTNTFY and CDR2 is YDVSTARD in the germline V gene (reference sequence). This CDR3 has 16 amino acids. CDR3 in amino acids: CATWDRASPGIYKKLF. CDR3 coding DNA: TGTGCCACCTGGGACAGGGCCTCGCCGGGGATATATAAGAAACTCTTT.

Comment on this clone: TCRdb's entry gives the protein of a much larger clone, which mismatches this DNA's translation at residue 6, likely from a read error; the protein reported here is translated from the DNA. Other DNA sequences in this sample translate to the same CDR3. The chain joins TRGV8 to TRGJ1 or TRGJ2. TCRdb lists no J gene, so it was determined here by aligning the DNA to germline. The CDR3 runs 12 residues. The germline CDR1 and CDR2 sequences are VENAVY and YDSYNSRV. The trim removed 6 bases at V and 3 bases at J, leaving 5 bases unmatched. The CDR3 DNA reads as TGTGCCACCTGGAAACTTTATTATAAGAAACTCTTT. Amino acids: CATWKLYYKKLF.

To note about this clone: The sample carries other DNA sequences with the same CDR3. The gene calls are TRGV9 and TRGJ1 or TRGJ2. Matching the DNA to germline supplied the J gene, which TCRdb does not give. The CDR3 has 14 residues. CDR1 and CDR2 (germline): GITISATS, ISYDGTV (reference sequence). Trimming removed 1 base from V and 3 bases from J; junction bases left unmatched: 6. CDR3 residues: CALWEVRLYYKKLF. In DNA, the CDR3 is TGTGCCTTGTGGGAGGTTCGTCTTTATTATAAGAAACTCTTT.

The CDR3 reads CATWALALKKLF. CDR3 in DNA: TGTGCCACCTGGGCCCTCGCATTAAAGAAACTCTTT. The genes are TRGV2 and TRGJ1 or TRGJ2. The J gene, missing from TCRdb, was assigned here through DNA to germline matching. Germline V gene lookup returns CDR1 EGSNGY and CDR2 YDSYNSKV. V was clipped by 5 bases and J by 10 bases; unmatched bases: 11. This CDR3 comprises 12 residues.

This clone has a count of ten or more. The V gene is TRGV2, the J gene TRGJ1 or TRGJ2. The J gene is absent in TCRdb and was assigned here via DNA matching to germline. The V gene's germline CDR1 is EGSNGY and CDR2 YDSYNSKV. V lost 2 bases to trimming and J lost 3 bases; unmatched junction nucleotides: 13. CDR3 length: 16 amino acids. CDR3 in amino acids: CATWDVFLSPYYKKLF. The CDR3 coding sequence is TGTGCCACCTGGGACGTATTTCTTAGCCCTTATTATAAGAAACTCTTT.

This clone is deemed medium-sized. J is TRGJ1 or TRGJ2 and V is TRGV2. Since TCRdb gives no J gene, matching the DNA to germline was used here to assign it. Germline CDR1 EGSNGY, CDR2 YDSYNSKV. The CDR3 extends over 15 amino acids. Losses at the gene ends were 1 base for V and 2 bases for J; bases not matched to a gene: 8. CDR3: CATWDGSTHYYKKLF. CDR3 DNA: TGTGCCACCTGGGACGGCTCCACCCATTATTATAAGAAACTCTTT.

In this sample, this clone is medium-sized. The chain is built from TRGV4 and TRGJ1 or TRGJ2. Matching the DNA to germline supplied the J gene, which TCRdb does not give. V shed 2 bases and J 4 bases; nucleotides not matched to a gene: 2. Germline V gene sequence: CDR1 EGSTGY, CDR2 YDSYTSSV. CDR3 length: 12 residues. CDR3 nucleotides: TGTGCCACCTGGGATGACTATTATAAGAAACTCTTT. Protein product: CATWDDYYKKLF.

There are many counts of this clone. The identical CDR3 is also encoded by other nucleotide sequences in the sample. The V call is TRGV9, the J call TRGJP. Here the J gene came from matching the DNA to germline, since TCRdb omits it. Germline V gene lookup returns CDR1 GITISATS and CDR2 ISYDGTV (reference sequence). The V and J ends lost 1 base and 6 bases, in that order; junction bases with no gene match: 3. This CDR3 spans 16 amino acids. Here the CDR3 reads CALWEVPELGKKIKVF. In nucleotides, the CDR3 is TGTGCCTTGTGGGAGGTCCCAGAGTTGGGCAAAAAAATCAAGGTATTT.

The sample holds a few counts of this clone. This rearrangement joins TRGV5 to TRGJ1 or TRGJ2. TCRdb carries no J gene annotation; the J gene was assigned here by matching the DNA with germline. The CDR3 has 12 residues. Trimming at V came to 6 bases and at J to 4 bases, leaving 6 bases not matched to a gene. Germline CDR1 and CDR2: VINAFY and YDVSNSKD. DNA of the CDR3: TGTGCCACCTGGACTGGGTATTATAAGAAACTCTTT. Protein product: CATWTGYYKKLF.

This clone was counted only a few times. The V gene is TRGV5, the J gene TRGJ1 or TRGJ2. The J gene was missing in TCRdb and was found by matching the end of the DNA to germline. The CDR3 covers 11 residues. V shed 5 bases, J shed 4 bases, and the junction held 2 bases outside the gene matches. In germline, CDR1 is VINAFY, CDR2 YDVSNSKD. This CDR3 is CATWVYYKKLF. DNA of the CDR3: TGTGCCACCTGGGTATATTATAAGAAACTCTTT.

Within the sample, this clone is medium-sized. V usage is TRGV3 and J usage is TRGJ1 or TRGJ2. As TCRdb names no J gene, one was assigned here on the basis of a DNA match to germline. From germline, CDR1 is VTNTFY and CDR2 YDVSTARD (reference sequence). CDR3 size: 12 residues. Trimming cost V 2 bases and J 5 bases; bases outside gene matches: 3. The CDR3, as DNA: TGTGCCACCTGGGACACTCATTATAAGAAACTCTTT. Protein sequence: CATWDTHYKKLF.

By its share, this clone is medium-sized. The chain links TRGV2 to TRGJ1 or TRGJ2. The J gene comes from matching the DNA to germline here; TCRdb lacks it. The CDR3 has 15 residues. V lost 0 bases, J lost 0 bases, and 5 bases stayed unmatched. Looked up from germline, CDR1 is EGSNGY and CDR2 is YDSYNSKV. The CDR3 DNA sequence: TGTGCCACCTGGGACGGGCCCCTGAATTATTATAAGAAACTCTTT. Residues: CATWDGPLNYYKKLF.

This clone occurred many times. DNA of the CDR3: TGTGCCTTGTGGGATCCTGTCTACGGGAAACTCTTT. Translation: CALWDPVYGKLF. V and J are TRGV9 and TRGJ1 or TRGJ2. Here the J gene came from matching the DNA to germline, since TCRdb omits it. The ends lost 4 bases at V and 12 bases at J; junction bases unmatched: 12. The germline gives CDR1 GITISATS, CDR2 ISYDGTV (reference sequence). This CDR3 has 12 amino acids.

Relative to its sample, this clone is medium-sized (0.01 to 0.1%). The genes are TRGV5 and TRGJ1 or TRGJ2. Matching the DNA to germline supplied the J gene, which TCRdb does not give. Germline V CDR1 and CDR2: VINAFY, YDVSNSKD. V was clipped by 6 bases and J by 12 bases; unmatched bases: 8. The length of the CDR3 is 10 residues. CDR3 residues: CATWREGKLF. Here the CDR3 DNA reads TGTGCCACCTGGCGAGAGGGGAAACTCTTT.

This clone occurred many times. As DNA, the CDR3 is TGTGCCTTGTGGGAGCGGGGGGGGACCACTGGTTGGTTCAAGATATTT. This sequence encodes CALWERGGTTGWFKIF. This chain links TRGV9 with TRGJP1. The J gene, left out of TCRdb, was set here by checking the DNA against germline. Germline V lookup: CDR1 GITISATS, CDR2 ISYDGTV (reference sequence). The CDR3 has 16 residues. Trimming cost V 3 bases and J 2 bases; bases outside gene matches: 9.

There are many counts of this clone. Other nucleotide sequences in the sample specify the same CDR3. CDR3 residues: CALWEVRYKKLF. DNA for the CDR3: TGTGCCTTGTGGGAGGTGCGTTATAAGAAACTCTTT. This chain connects TRGV9 to TRGJ1 or TRGJ2. The J gene, not given by TCRdb, was assigned here from a germline match of the nucleotide sequence. The V gene's germline CDR1 is GITISATS and CDR2 ISYDGTV (reference sequence). The trim removed 0 bases at V and 6 bases at J, leaving 2 bases unmatched. There are 12 residues in the CDR3.